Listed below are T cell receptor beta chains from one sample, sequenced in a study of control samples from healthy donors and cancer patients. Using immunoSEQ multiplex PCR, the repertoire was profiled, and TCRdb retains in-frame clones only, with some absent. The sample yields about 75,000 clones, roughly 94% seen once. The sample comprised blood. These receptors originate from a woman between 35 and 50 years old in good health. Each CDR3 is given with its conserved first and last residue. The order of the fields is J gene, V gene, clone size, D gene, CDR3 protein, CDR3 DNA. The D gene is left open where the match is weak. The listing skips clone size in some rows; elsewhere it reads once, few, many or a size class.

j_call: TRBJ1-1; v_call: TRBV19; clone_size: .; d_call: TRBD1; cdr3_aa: CASSAGGRNTEAFF; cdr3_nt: TGTGCCAGTAGTGCAGGGGGCAGGAACACTGAAGCTTTCTTT
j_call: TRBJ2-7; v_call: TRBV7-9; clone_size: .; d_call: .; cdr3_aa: CASSLVGGQITYEQYF; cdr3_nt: TGTGCCAGCAGCTTAGTCGGAGGGCAGATTACTTACGAGCAGTACTTC
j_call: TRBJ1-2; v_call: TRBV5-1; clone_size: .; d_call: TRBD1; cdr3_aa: CASSFRLGGASYGYTF; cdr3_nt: TGCGCCAGCAGCTTCCGGTTAGGGGGCGCGAGCTATGGCTACACCTTC
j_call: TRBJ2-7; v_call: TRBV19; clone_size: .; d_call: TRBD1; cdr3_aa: CASSISGTVPYEQYF; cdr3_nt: TGTGCCAGTAGTATATCCGGGACAGTACCTTACGAGCAGTACTTC
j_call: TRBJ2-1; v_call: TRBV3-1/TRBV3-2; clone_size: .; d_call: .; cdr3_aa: CASSFSSRNYNEQFF; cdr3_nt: TGTGCCAGCAGCTTCTCTTCGCGGAACTACAATGAGCAGTTCTTC
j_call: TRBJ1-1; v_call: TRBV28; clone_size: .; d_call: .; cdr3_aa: CASSLHTQGGTEAFF; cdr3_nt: TGTGCCAGCAGTTTGCACACACAGGGCGGCACTGAAGCTTTCTTT
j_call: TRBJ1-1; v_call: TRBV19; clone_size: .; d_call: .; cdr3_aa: CASWKRQVGTEAFF; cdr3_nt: TGTGCCAGTTGGAAAAGGCAGGTGGGCACTGAAGCTTTCTTT
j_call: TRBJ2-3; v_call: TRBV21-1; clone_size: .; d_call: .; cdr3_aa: CASSNANTGTRRTDTQYF; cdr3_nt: TGTGCCAGCAGCAACGCCAATACCGGGACACGACGCACAGATACGCAGTATTTT
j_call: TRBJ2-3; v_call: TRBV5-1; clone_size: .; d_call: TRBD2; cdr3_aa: CASSLVTSGVGDTQYF; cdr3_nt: TGCGCCAGCAGCTTGGTGACTAGCGGGGTTGGAGATACGCAGTATTTT
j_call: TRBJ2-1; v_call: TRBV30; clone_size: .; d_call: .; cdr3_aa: CAWSASPQQFF; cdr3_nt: TGTGCCTGGAGTGCCTCTCCCCAGCAGTTCTTC
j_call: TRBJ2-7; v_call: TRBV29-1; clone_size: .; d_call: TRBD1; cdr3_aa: CSVAGTGFSYEQYF; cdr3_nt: TGCAGCGTAGCCGGGACAGGGTTTTCCTACGAGCAGTACTTC
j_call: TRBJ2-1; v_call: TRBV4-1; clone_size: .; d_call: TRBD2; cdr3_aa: CASSRGLAGGSEQFF; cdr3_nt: TGCGCCAGCAGCAGGGGACTAGCGGGGGGGAGTGAGCAGTTCTTC
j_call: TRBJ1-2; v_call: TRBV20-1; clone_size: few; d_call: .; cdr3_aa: CSASQTGGYGYTF; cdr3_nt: TGCAGTGCCAGTCAGACTGGGGGTTATGGCTACACCTTC
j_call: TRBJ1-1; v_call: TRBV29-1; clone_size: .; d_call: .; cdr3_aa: CSARRGDRTEAFF; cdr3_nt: TGCAGCGCTAGGAGGGGTGATCGGACTGAAGCTTTCTTT
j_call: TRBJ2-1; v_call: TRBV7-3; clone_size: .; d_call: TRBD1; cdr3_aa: CASSLYGQGYNEQFF; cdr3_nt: TGTGCCAGCAGCTTATACGGACAGGGGTACAATGAGCAGTTCTTC
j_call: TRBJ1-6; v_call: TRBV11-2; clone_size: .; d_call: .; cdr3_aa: CASSLVQSYNSPLHF; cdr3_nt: TGTGCCAGCAGCTTAGTACAGTCCTATAATTCACCCCTCCACTTT
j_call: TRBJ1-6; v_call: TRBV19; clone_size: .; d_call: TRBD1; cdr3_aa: CASSNTGGLNSPLHF; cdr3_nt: TGTGCCAGTAGTAATACAGGGGGCTTAAATTCACCCCTCCACTTT
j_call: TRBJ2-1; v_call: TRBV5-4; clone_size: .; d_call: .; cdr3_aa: CASSLGTDYNEQFF; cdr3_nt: TGTGCCAGCAGCTTGGGGACAGATTACAATGAGCAGTTCTTC
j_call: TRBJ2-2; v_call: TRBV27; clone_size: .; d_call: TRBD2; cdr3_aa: CASRVSGMHNTGELFF; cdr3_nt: TGTGCCAGCAGGGTTAGCGGGATGCATAACACCGGGGAGCTGTTTTTT
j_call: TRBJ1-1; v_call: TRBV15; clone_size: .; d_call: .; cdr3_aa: CATRVQIQNTEAFF; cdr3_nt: TGTGCCACCAGGGTTCAGATACAGAACACTGAAGCTTTCTTT
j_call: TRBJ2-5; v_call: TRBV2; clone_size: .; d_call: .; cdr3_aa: CASGAQETQYF; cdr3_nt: TGTGCCAGCGGGGCCCAAGAGACCCAGTACTTC
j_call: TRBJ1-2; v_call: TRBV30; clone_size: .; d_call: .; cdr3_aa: CAWSSGLTTYGYTF; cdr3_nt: TGTGCCTGGAGCTCGGGGTTGACAACTTATGGCTACACCTTC
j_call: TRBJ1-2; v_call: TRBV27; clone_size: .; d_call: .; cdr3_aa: CASSFDSSNYGYTF; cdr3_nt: TGTGCCAGCAGTTTCGACAGTTCTAACTATGGCTACACCTTC
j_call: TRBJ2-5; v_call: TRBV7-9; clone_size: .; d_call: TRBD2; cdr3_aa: CASSPYVAGWETQYF; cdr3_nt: TGTGCCAGCAGCCCTTACGTAGCGGGGTGGGAGACCCAGTACTTC
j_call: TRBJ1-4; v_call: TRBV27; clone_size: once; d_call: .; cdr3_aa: CASRPTGIGNEKLFF; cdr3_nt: TGTGCCAGCAGGCCAACAGGAATTGGTAATGAAAAACTGTTTTTT
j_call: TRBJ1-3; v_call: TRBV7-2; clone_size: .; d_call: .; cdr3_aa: CASSLGRGNTIYF; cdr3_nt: TGTGCCAGCAGCTTGGGCCGTGGAAACACCATATATTTT
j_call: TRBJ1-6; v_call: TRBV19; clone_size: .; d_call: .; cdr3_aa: CASKPEPTPNSPLHF; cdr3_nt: TGTGCCAGTAAACCGGAACCAACCCCGAATTCACCCCTCCACTTT
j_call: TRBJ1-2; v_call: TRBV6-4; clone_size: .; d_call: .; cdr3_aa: CASSDPGGAGYTF; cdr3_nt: TGTGCCAGCAGTGACCCGGGGGGAGCTGGCTACACCTTC
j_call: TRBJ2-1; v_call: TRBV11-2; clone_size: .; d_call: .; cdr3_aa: CASSPWTGGNEQFF; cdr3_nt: TGTGCCAGCAGCCCCTGGACTGGGGGGAATGAGCAGTTCTTC
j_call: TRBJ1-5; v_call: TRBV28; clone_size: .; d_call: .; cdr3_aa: CASSGGIFDNQPQHF; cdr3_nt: TGTGCCAGCAGTGGCGGGATTTTTGACAATCAGCCCCAGCATTTT
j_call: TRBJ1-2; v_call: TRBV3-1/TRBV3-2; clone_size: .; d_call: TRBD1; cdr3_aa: CASSQIIVRDRGIGDGYTF; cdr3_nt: TGTGCCAGCAGCCAGATCATTGTCCGGGACAGGGGGATTGGCGATGGCTACACCTTC
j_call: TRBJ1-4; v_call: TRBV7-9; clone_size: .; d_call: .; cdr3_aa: CASSLARLRVANEKLFF; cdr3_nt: TGTGCCAGCAGCTTAGCGAGACTCCGGGTAGCTAATGAAAAACTGTTTTTT
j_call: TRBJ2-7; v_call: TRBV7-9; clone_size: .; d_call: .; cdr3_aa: CASSVKIGGPYEQYF; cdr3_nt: TGTGCCAGCAGCGTTAAGATCGGCGGACCCTACGAGCAGTACTTC
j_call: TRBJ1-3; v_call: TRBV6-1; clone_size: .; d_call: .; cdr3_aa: CASSEESGIGNTIYF; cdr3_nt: TGTGCCAGCAGTGAAGAGAGTGGGATTGGAAACACCATATATTTT
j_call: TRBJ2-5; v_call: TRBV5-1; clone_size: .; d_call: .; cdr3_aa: CASSLRNGIEETQYF; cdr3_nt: TGCGCCAGCAGCTTGCGGAACGGGATTGAAGAGACCCAGTACTTC
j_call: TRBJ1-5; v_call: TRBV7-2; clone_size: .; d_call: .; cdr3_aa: CASSLGTVNQPQHF; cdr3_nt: TGTGCCAGCAGTTTGGGGACCGTCAATCAGCCCCAGCATTTT
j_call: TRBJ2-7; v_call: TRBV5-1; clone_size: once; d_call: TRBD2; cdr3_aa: CASSSVAGGVPYEQYF; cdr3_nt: TGCGCCAGCAGCTCAGTAGCGGGAGGGGTCCCCTACGAGCAGTACTTC
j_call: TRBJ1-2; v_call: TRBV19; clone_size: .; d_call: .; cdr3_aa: CASSGGYGYTF; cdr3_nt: TGTGCCAGTAGTGGGGGATACGGCTACACCTTC
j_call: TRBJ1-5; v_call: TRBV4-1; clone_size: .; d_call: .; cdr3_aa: CASSRTGTGGQPQHF; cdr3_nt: TGCGCCAGCAGCCGCACCGGGACCGGAGGTCAGCCCCAGCATTTT
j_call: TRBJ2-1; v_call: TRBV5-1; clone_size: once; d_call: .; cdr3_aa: CASSLAGVMDEQFF; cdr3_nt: TGCGCCAGCAGCTTGGCCGGAGTTATGGATGAGCAGTTCTTC
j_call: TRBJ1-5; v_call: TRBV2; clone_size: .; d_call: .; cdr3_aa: CASSPGQLNSNQPQHF; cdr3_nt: TGTGCCAGCAGCCCGGGACAATTAAATAGCAATCAGCCCCAGCATTTT
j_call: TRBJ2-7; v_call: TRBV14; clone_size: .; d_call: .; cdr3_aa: CASSQPTETYEQYF; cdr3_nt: TGTGCCAGCAGCCAGCCGACAGAAACCTACGAGCAGTACTTC
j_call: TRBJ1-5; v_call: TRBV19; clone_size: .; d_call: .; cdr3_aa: CASTAGDYSNQPQHF; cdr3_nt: TGTGCCAGTACTGCGGGAGATTATAGCAATCAGCCCCAGCATTTT
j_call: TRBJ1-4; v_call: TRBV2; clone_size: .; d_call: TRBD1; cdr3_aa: CASSESGGAYEKLFF; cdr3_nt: TGTGCCAGCAGTGAGTCAGGGGGCGCTTATGAAAAACTGTTTTTT
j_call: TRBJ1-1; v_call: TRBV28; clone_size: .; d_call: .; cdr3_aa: CASSGSNTEAFF; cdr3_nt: TGTGCCAGCAGTGGGTCGAACACTGAAGCTTTCTTT
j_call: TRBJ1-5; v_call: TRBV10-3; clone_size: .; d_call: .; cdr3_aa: CAIRAESPSNQPQHF; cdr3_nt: TGTGCCATCAGAGCGGAGTCCCCGAGCAATCAGCCCCAGCATTTT
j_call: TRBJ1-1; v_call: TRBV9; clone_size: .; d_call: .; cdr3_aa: CASSAPDRNTEAFF; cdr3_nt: TGTGCCAGCAGCGCACCGGACAGGAACACTGAAGCTTTCTTT
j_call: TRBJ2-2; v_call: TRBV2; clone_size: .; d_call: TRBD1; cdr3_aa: CASKVGQGFAGELFF; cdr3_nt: TGTGCCAGCAAGGTCGGACAGGGGTTTGCCGGGGAGCTGTTTTTT